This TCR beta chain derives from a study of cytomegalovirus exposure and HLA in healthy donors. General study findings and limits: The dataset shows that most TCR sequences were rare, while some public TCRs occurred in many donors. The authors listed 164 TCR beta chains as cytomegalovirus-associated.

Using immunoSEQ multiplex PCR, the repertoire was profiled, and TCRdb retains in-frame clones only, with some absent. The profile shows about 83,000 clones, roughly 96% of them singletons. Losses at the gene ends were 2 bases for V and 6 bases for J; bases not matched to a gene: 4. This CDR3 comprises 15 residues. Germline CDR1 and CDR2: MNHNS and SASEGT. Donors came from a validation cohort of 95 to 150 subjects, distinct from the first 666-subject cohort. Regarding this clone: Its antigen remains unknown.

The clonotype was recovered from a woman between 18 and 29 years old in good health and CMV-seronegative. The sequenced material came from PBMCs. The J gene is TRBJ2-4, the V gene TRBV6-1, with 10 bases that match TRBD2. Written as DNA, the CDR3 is TGTGCCAGCAGTGAAAGGGGACTAGCGAGAAACATTCAGTACTTC. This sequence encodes CASSERGLARNIQYF.